The clone carrying this TCR beta chain was picked up many times. What it recognizes is unknown. The sample comes from a study of T cells after yellow fever vaccination. Study-level points and caveats: The secondary T-cell response peaked on day 5, not day 15, but was weaker. The booster saw the reappearance of most primary-vaccination clones (approximately 97% CD4, around 88% CD8). Just a small share of clonotypes turned up in the CD4 compartment as well as the CD8 compartment.

TCRdb processed the 5' RACE reads anew with MiXCR; each CDR3 protein has one entry. The data show over 100,000 distinct CDR3 sequences, with 7.5% to 9.5% seen just once and around 25% held by the top ten. The TCR comes from a man younger than 40 who received the YFV17D yellow fever vaccine. Sequenced material: CD8+ T cells sorted from PBMCs, taken 45 days after the yellow fever booster vaccination.

Here the CDR3 DNA reads TGTGCCAGCAGCACAACGAACACCGGGGAGCTGTTTTTT. Translated: CASSTTNTGELFF. V and J are TRBV27 and TRBJ2-2; no clear D gene. Deletions cut 6 bases from V and 0 bases from J, with 5 bases between. The germline V gene encodes CDR1 MNHEY and CDR2 SMNVEV (reference sequence). The CDR3 extends over 13 amino acids.